Listed below are T cell receptor beta chains from one sample, sequenced in a study of T cell responses to AZD1222 COVID-19 vaccine. The assay was immunoSEQ multiplex PCR, and TCRdb's table has in-frame clones only and misses some. In the table there are roughly 130,000 clones, about nine tenths of which are singletons. Source: peripheral blood, taken on day 0 of AZD1222 vaccination. These receptor sequences come from an adult in good health. CDR3s include the opening cysteine and the closing phenylalanine or tryptophan. D genes are given only for firm matches. Not every row has a clone size; where given, it reads once, few, many or a size class.

v_gene: TRBV18
d_gene: .
abundance: .
j_gene: TRBJ2-3
CDR3nt: TGTGCCAGCTCACCTCCCTTAGGTGTAGACTCCACAGATACGCAGTATTTT
CDR3aa: CASSPPLGVDSTDTQYF

v_gene: TRBV5-5
d_gene: .
abundance: .
j_gene: TRBJ2-7
CDR3nt: TGTGCCAGCAGCGGGCGCCAAGGGGGGTCCCACGAGCAGTACTTC
CDR3aa: CASSGRQGGSHEQYF

v_gene: TRBV7-9
d_gene: .
abundance: once
j_gene: TRBJ1-2
CDR3nt: TGTGCCAGCAGCTCTCTGACCTCCTATGGCTACACCTTC
CDR3aa: CASSSLTSYGYTF

v_gene: TRBV3-1/TRBV3-2
d_gene: .
abundance: .
j_gene: TRBJ1-1
CDR3nt: TGTGCCAGCAGCCAAAACAGGAGATTGAACACTGAAGCTTTCTTT
CDR3aa: CASSQNRRLNTEAFF

v_gene: TRBV5-1
d_gene: .
abundance: .
j_gene: TRBJ1-1
CDR3nt: TGCGCCAGCAGGCAGGGAACTATGAACACTGAAGCTTTCTTT
CDR3aa: CASRQGTMNTEAFF

v_gene: TRBV14
d_gene: .
abundance: once
j_gene: TRBJ2-5
CDR3nt: TGTGCCAGCAGCCAAGCCCAAGAGACCCAGTACTTC
CDR3aa: CASSQAQETQYF

v_gene: TRBV7-9
d_gene: TRBD1
abundance: few
j_gene: TRBJ1-6
CDR3nt: TGTGCCAGCAGCTCCCGGACAGGGGGCATAGGGAATTCACCCCTCCACTTT
CDR3aa: CASSSRTGGIGNSPLHF

v_gene: TRBV19
d_gene: TRBD1
abundance: .
j_gene: TRBJ1-1
CDR3nt: TGTGCCAGTAGTAGGGACAGGGGCTTGAACACTGAAGCTTTCTTT
CDR3aa: CASSRDRGLNTEAFF

v_gene: TRBV9
d_gene: TRBD1
abundance: .
j_gene: TRBJ2-7
CDR3nt: TGTGCCAGCAGCGTTTTCTACCCTTTTTTACAGGGGAGCTCCTACGAGCAGTACTTC
CDR3aa: CASSVFYPFLQGSSYEQYF

v_gene: TRBV28
d_gene: .
abundance: .
j_gene: TRBJ2-5
CDR3nt: TGTGCCAGCAGTTTATTGCCGGGGAGCGCGCAAGAGACCCAGTACTTC
CDR3aa: CASSLLPGSAQETQYF

v_gene: TRBV19
d_gene: TRBD1
abundance: .
j_gene: TRBJ1-6
CDR3nt: TGTGCCAGTAGACAGGGGGCTGGCTCCTATAATTCACCCCTCCACTTT
CDR3aa: CASRQGAGSYNSPLHF

v_gene: TRBV5-1
d_gene: .
abundance: .
j_gene: TRBJ1-3
CDR3nt: TGCGCCAGCAGCTTGCCAGCACCCGGAAACACCATATATTTT
CDR3aa: CASSLPAPGNTIYF

v_gene: TRBV4-3
d_gene: TRBD2
abundance: .
j_gene: TRBJ2-3
CDR3nt: TGCGCCAGCAGCCAAGAGACTAGCGGCACAGATACGCAGTATTTT
CDR3aa: CASSQETSGTDTQYF

v_gene: TRBV5-6
d_gene: .
abundance: .
j_gene: TRBJ1-1
CDR3nt: TGTGCCAGCAGCTTGTCTCCGAACACTGAAGCTTTCTTT
CDR3aa: CASSLSPNTEAFF

v_gene: TRBV12-3/TRBV12-4
d_gene: .
abundance: .
j_gene: TRBJ2-3
CDR3nt: TGTGCCAGCAAGACGGGGGTCACAGATACGCAGTATTTT
CDR3aa: CASKTGVTDTQYF

v_gene: TRBV5-1
d_gene: .
abundance: .
j_gene: TRBJ1-1
CDR3nt: TGCGCCAGCAGCTTAATACTGGGGACGAACACTGAAGCTTTCTTT
CDR3aa: CASSLILGTNTEAFF

v_gene: TRBV10-3
d_gene: .
abundance: few
j_gene: TRBJ2-7
CDR3nt: TGTGCCACTCATGGCCGTGGATACATAGGGCAGGGCACCTACGAGCAGTACTTC
CDR3aa: CATHGRGYIGQGTYEQYF

v_gene: TRBV28
d_gene: .
abundance: .
j_gene: TRBJ1-1
CDR3nt: TGTGCCAGCAGTCCAGGGTCGGTTGGCACTGAAGCTTTCTTT
CDR3aa: CASSPGSVGTEAFF

v_gene: TRBV5-6
d_gene: .
abundance: .
j_gene: TRBJ1-5
CDR3nt: TGTGCCAGCAGCTTGGGTCGGGGGCAGCCCCAGCATTTT
CDR3aa: CASSLGRGQPQHF

v_gene: TRBV4-2
d_gene: .
abundance: once
j_gene: TRBJ1-4
CDR3nt: TGTGCCAGCAGCCAACAGGGGCCTCAAAAAAAACTGTTTTTT
CDR3aa: CASSQQGPQKKLFF

v_gene: TRBV12-3/TRBV12-4
d_gene: TRBD1
abundance: .
j_gene: TRBJ1-6
CDR3nt: TGTGCCAGCAGTCCCCGACAGGGGGCACCCCTCCACTTT
CDR3aa: CASSPRQGAPLHF

v_gene: TRBV7-9
d_gene: .
abundance: .
j_gene: TRBJ2-1
CDR3nt: TGTGCCAGCAGCAACTCCCGGGACCGCAACTCCTACAATGAGCAGTTCTTC
CDR3aa: CASSNSRDRNSYNEQFF

v_gene: TRBV3-1/TRBV3-2
d_gene: .
abundance: .
j_gene: TRBJ1-1
CDR3nt: TGTGCCAGCAGTGAACTGGGCTTTAGGTCGGCTAGTGAAGCTTTCTTT
CDR3aa: CASSELGFRSASEAFF

v_gene: TRBV2
d_gene: .
abundance: .
j_gene: TRBJ2-5
CDR3nt: TGTGCCAGCCGCGCCGCGGGGACCCAGTACTTC
CDR3aa: CASRAAGTQYF

v_gene: TRBV12-3/TRBV12-4
d_gene: .
abundance: few
j_gene: TRBJ2-3
CDR3nt: TGTGCCAGCAGAAAGGGGGATACAGATACGCAGTATTTT
CDR3aa: CASRKGDTDTQYF

v_gene: TRBV5-1
d_gene: .
abundance: .
j_gene: TRBJ2-2
CDR3nt: TGCGCCAGCAGCTTGGTTGGCGGGTTCTACACCGGGGAGCTGTTTTTT
CDR3aa: CASSLVGGFYTGELFF

v_gene: TRBV28
d_gene: .
abundance: .
j_gene: TRBJ2-3
CDR3nt: TGTGCCAGTCTTAGGACTAGCACAGATACGCAGTATTTT
CDR3aa: CASLRTSTDTQYF

v_gene: TRBV19
d_gene: TRBD2
abundance: .
j_gene: TRBJ2-4
CDR3nt: TGTGCCAGTAGTATAGTCTTACTAGCGGGGGGTGACATTCAGTACTTC
CDR3aa: CASSIVLLAGGDIQYF

v_gene: TRBV5-4
d_gene: .
abundance: .
j_gene: TRBJ1-5
CDR3nt: TGTGCCAGCAGCGCTATGGGGAGTAAACAGCCCCAGCATTTT
CDR3aa: CASSAMGSKQPQHF

v_gene: TRBV19
d_gene: .
abundance: .
j_gene: TRBJ2-7
CDR3nt: TGTGCCAGCGGCCGGGACATACCCTACGAGCAGTACTTC
CDR3aa: CASGRDIPYEQYF

v_gene: TRBV7-9
d_gene: .
abundance: .
j_gene: TRBJ1-3
CDR3nt: TGTGCCAGCAGCCCCCGCAGGGTCGGAAACACCATATATTTT
CDR3aa: CASSPRRVGNTIYF

v_gene: TRBV18
d_gene: TRBD1
abundance: .
j_gene: TRBJ1-2
CDR3nt: TGTGCCAGCTCACCACAGGGGACAGCTCTTTATGGCTACACCTTC
CDR3aa: CASSPQGTALYGYTF

v_gene: TRBV28
d_gene: TRBD1
abundance: .
j_gene: TRBJ2-6
CDR3nt: TGTGCCAGCAGCCCAGGGGGCTCCTTCTCTGGGGCCAACGTCCTGACTTTC
CDR3aa: CASSPGGSFSGANVLTF

v_gene: TRBV7-9
d_gene: .
abundance: .
j_gene: TRBJ2-3
CDR3nt: TGTGCCAGCAGCTCGCCAGATACGCAGTATTTT
CDR3aa: CASSSPDTQYF

v_gene: TRBV4-2
d_gene: .
abundance: .
j_gene: TRBJ1-3
CDR3nt: TGTGCCAGCAGCCAAGGGGTCTCTGGAAACACCATATATTTT
CDR3aa: CASSQGVSGNTIYF

v_gene: TRBV20-1
d_gene: TRBD1
abundance: .
j_gene: TRBJ2-6
CDR3nt: TGCAGTGCTAGTCTCGCCGGGACAGGGGGCTCTGGGGCCAACGTCCTGACTTTC
CDR3aa: CSASLAGTGGSGANVLTF

v_gene: TRBV11-2
d_gene: .
abundance: .
j_gene: TRBJ2-7
CDR3nt: TGTGCCAGCAGCTTAGGGGGGGTTGAAGGGTACGAGCAGTACTTC
CDR3aa: CASSLGGVEGYEQYF

v_gene: TRBV4-1
d_gene: .
abundance: .
j_gene: TRBJ2-5
CDR3nt: TGCGCCAGCAGCTATCGGTCTCATGGGGAGACCCAGTACTTC
CDR3aa: CASSYRSHGETQYF

v_gene: TRBV30
d_gene: .
abundance: .
j_gene: TRBJ1-3
CDR3nt: TGTGCCTGGAGTAGGGGGACATTTCTTGGAAACACCATATATTTT
CDR3aa: CAWSRGTFLGNTIYF

v_gene: TRBV5-6
d_gene: .
abundance: few
j_gene: TRBJ1-1
CDR3nt: TGTGCCAGCAGGGTCTGGTGGTCAGGGAACACTGAAGCTTTCTTT
CDR3aa: CASRVWWSGNTEAFF

v_gene: TRBV25-1
d_gene: .
abundance: .
j_gene: TRBJ2-5
CDR3nt: TGTGCCACCTACCAAGAGACCCAGTACTTC
CDR3aa: CATYQETQYF

v_gene: TRBV6-9
d_gene: TRBD1
abundance: .
j_gene: TRBJ1-3
CDR3nt: TGTGCCAGCAGTTACCGGGACAGGGGCCCTTCTGGAAACACCATATATTTT
CDR3aa: CASSYRDRGPSGNTIYF